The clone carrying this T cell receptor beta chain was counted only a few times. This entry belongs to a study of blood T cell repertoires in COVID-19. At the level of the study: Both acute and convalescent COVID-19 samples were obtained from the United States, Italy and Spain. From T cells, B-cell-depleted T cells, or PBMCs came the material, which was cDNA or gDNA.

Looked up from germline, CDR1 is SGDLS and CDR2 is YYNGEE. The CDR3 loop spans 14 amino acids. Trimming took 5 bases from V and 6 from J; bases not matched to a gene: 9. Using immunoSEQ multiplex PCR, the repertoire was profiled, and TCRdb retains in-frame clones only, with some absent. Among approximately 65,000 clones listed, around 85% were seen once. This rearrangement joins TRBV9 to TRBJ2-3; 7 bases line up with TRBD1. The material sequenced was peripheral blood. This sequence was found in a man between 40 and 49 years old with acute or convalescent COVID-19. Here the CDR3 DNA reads TGTGCCAGCAGACCCGGACAGGTGCGGGATACGCAGTATTTT. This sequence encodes CASRPGQVRDTQYF. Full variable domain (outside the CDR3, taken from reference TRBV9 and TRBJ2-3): DSGVTQTPKHLITATGQRVTLRCSPRSGDLSVYWYQQSLDQGLQFLIQYYNGEERAKGNILERFSAQQFPDLHSELNLSSLELGDSALYFCASRPGQVRDTQYFGPGTRLTVL.